The 29 T cell receptor beta chains listed next were all sequenced from one sample in a study of T cells in women clearing cervical HPV infection. Sequencing was performed with immunoSEQ multiplex PCR; in TCRdb, only in-frame clones are kept and a portion is missing. Its clone listing holds around 15,000 clones. Sequenced material: blood buffy coat. The source of these receptors is a woman between 18 and 75 years old with a cervical HPV16 infection that either progressed to CIN3+ or cleared (not recorded which).

With regard to this clone: The CDR3 end is not reached by the read, which stops 3 residues before it; the germline J gene fills it in. The rearrangement links TRBV7-6 to TRBJ2-3, with 7 positions matching TRBD2. The V gene end was trimmed by 2 bases and the J gene end by 2 bases; junction bases not matched to a gene: 4. Germline assignment: CDR1 SGHVS and CDR2 FNYEAQ. This CDR3 region has 15 residues. CDR3 DNA (partial): TGTGCCAGCAGCTTAATTAGCGGGCCCACAGATACG. This translates into CASSLISGPTDT. The complete CDR3 protein is CASSLISGPTDTQYF.

As to this clone: The missing CDR3 end, 3 residues past where the read stops, is filled in from the germline J gene. The chain employs TRBV6-1 and TRBJ1-2; D unclear. Deletions cut 1 base from V and 3 bases from J, with 6 bases between. Germline V gives CDR1 MNHNS, CDR2 SASEGT. The CDR3 loop spans 13 amino acids. CDR3 bases read: TGTGCCAGCAGTGAAGACAGCTACTATGGC. It yields the protein CASSEDSYYG. The CDR3, in full, reads CASSEDSYYGYTF.

Turning to this clone: The read halts 3 residues ahead of the CDR3 end, with the missing end drawn from the germline J gene. This chain uses TRBV20-1 with TRBJ2-7; 8 positions match TRBD2. The CDR3 has 14 amino acids. CDR1 and CDR2 (germline): DFQATT, SNEGSKA (reference sequence). J gave up 2 bases and V 3 bases, and 6 bases lay outside the gene matches. CDR3 residues: CSARPSGRTYEQYF. The sequenced part of the CDR3 DNA is TGCAGTGCTAGGCCTAGCGGGCGAACCTACGAG.

To note about this clone: The CDR3 end is not reached by the read, which stops 3 residues before it; the germline J gene fills it in. The rearrangement uses TRBV18 and TRBJ2-2; 8 bases line up with TRBD1. The CDR3 consists of 17 residues. CDR1 is KGHSH, CDR2 LQKENI, per germline. CDR3 residues: CASSPPQGTGYNSPLFF. The part of the CDR3 DNA that was read is TGTGCCAGCTCACCACCCCAGGGGACAGGCTATAATTCACCG.

About this clone: The sequenced fragment ends 3 residues before the CDR3 boundary, so the rest is inferred from the germline J gene. The rearrangement links TRBV7-9 to TRBJ1-2; D is undetermined. This CDR3 has 15 amino acids. CDR1 SEHNR and CDR2 FQNEAQ come from the germline V gene (reference sequence). CDR3 DNA (partial): TGTGCCAGCAGGGAAGAACAGTTATCCGTGACCGGC. It is translated as CASREEQLSVTG. The CDR3 in full is CASREEQLSVTGYTF.

A note on this clone: The read stops 3 residues short of the end of the CDR3; the missing end is completed from the germline J gene. This rearrangement joins TRBV7-2 to TRBJ1-4; D is uncertain. Germline CDR1 and CDR2: SGHTA and FQGNSA. Trimming pared 5 bases from V and 0 bases from J, leaving 7 bases between. CDR3 length: 14 residues. CDR3 region: CASSRGATNEKLFF. The CDR3 DNA, read in part, is TGTGCCAGCAGCCGCGGTGCAACTAATGAAAAA.

Turning to this clone: The read halts 3 residues ahead of the CDR3 end, with the missing end drawn from the germline J gene. V and J are TRBV29-1 and TRBJ1-1; 11 bases agree with TRBD1. The CDR3 contains 13 residues. The V and J ends lost 7 bases and 1 base, in that order; junction bases with no gene match: 2. Germline loops: CDR1 SQVTM, CDR2 ANQGSEA. The DNA read from the CDR3 is TGCAGCGCCGGGACAGGGGGGAACACTGAA. This codes for CSAGTGGNTE. The entire CDR3 protein is CSAGTGGNTEAFF.

With regard to this clone: The read terminates 3 residues before the CDR3 end, so the remaining end is supplied by the germline J gene. The genes are TRBV20-1 and TRBJ2-7; 11 bases line up with TRBD1. The CDR3 runs to 14 residues. Germline CDR1 is DFQATT and CDR2 is SNEGSKA (reference sequence). V shed 6 bases and J 2 bases; nucleotides not matched to a gene: 6. CDR3 amino acids: CSAGGGQGAYEQYF. Incomplete CDR3 DNA: TGCAGTGCCGGAGGGGGACAGGGGGCCTACGAG.

Notes on this clone: The read halts 3 residues ahead of the CDR3 end, with the missing end drawn from the germline J gene. V is TRBV19 and J is TRBJ2-2, with D possibly being TRBD1 (6 bases). Germline lookup yields CDR1 LNHDA and CDR2 SQIVND (reference sequence). This CDR3 is 15 amino acids long. The CDR3: CASSVTGTVAEKLFF. The CDR3 DNA, read in part, is TGTGCCAGTAGTGTTACAGGGACGGTTGCCGAAAAG.

With regard to this clone: The read gets to within 3 residues of the CDR3 end, and the germline J gene fills in the rest. The chain is built from TRBV2 and TRBJ1-4; D perhaps matches TRBD1 (5 bases). Germline-derived CDR1 and CDR2 are SNHLY and FYNNEI. The CDR3 is 16 residues long. The CDR3 loop reads CASSGGGRSGANVLFF. The sequenced CDR3 bases are TGTGCCAGCAGTGGTGGCGGTCGCTCTGGGGCCAACGTA.

In the case of this clone: The read ends 3 residues shy of where the CDR3 ends; the end is completed using the germline J gene. This rearrangement joins TRBV7-3 to TRBJ2-3; TRBD2 matches at 7 bases. Germline CDR1 and CDR2: SGHTA and FQGTGA. V lost 2 bases and J lost 1; bases outside the gene matches: 3. The CDR3 is 15 amino acids. The CDR3 bases that were read are TGTGCCAGCAGCTTAGCGGGAGTCGGCACAGATACG. Encoded protein: CASSLAGVGTDT. The whole CDR3 region reads CASSLAGVGTDTQYF.

Details on this clone: Read sequence stops 3 residues before the CDR3 end, and the germline J gene provides the missing end. The chain recombines TRBV5-5 with TRBJ2-3, with 10 bases that match TRBD2. The CDR3 loop spans 15 amino acids. V trimming: 2 bases; J trimming: 2 bases; junction bases outside the gene matches: 2. CDR1 and CDR2 (germline): SGHKS, YYEKEE (reference sequence). CDR3 DNA (partial): TGTGCCAGCAGCTTACTAGCGGGGTACACAGATACG. Translated, it gives CASSLLAGYTDT. The whole CDR3 region reads CASSLLAGYTDTQYF.

According to its frequency, this clone is medium-sized. The read halts 3 residues ahead of the CDR3 end, with the missing end drawn from the germline J gene. The rearrangement links TRBV5-1 to TRBJ2-5, with a possible D match to TRBD2 (6 bases). The CDR3 totals 15 residues. Trimming shortened V by 4 bases and J by 2 bases, and 15 bases separated the two germline ends. CDR1 and CDR2 from the germline V gene are SGHRS and YFSETQ. The CDR3 bases that were read are TGCGCCAGCAGCCCCGGGCGGGGTTTGCAAGAGACC. This encodes CASSPGRGLQET. Given in full, the CDR3 is CASSPGRGLQETQYF.

Comments on this clone: The read terminates 3 residues ahead of where the CDR3 ends, so the germline J gene completes it. The rearrangement joins TRBV10-3 to TRBJ1-2; 9 nucleotides align to TRBD1. Germline loops: CDR1 ENHRY, CDR2 SYGVKD. The CDR3 is 15 residues long. V dropped 6 bases and J dropped 2; count of bases not matched to a gene: 7. The CDR3 sequence is CAISRVGQGNYGYTF. Incomplete CDR3 DNA: TGTGCCATCAGCCGCGTGGGACAGGGAAACTATGGC.

Points on this clone: The CDR3 is cut off 3 residues early in the read; its end comes from the germline J gene. The chain recombines TRBV11-2 with TRBJ1-4; D may be TRBD1 (5 bases). This CDR3 is 13 amino acids long. Germline V gene sequence: CDR1 SGHAT, CDR2 FQNNGV. Trimming stripped 5 bases from V and 10 bases from J, with 14 bases between. The CDR3 sequence is CASSDSWRGKLFF. The CDR3 DNA, read in part, is TGTGCCAGCAGCGACAGTTGGAGGGGAAAA.

Of note for this clone: The CDR3 end is not reached by the read, which stops 3 residues before it; the germline J gene fills it in. This chain links TRBV18 with TRBJ1-1, with 7 bases that match TRBD1. Germline V gene data show CDR1 as KGHSH and CDR2 as LQKENI. V shed 3 bases, J shed 1 base, and the junction held 11 bases outside the gene matches. This CDR3 comprises 17 residues. The sequenced CDR3 bases are TGTGCCAGCTCACCGCTGGGACAGCTGGTTGGGAACACTGAA. Amino acids: CASSPLGQLVGNTE. The entire CDR3 protein is CASSPLGQLVGNTEAFF.

Comments on this clone: The read gets to within 3 residues of the CDR3 end, and the germline J gene fills in the rest. This chain uses TRBV7-8 with TRBJ1-5; weak D call: TRBD1 (6 bases). Trimming cost V 4 bases and J 5 bases, with 12 bases left between them. Germline V lookup: CDR1 SGHVS, CDR2 FQNEAQ. The CDR3 sequence is 14 residues long. The CDR3 bases that were read are TGTGCCAGCAGCTATGGGGGGGGCCATCAGCCC. This gives the protein CASSYGGGHQP. The CDR3 as a whole reads CASSYGGGHQPQHF.

This clone is medium-sized (0.01 to 0.1%) by frequency. The CDR3 end is not reached by the read, which stops 3 residues before it; the germline J gene fills it in. This chain joins TRBV7-9 and TRBJ2-1, with 13 bases fitting TRBD2. Unmatched junction bases numbered 3, after V lost 5 bases and J lost 5 bases. The CDR3 loop spans 15 amino acids. Germline assignment: CDR1 SEHNR and CDR2 FQNEAQ (reference sequence). The part of the CDR3 DNA that was read is TGTGCCAGCAGCCTGGGACTAGCGGGGAACAATGAG. Its protein is CASSLGLAGNNE. The entire CDR3 is CASSLGLAGNNEQFF.

Notes on this clone: The read ends 3 residues shy of where the CDR3 ends; the end is completed using the germline J gene. The chain links TRBV10-3 to TRBJ2-1, with 11 bases fitting TRBD2. Per the germline V gene, CDR1 is ENHRY and CDR2 is SYGVKD. Trimming at V came to 7 bases and at J to 4 bases, leaving 6 bases not matched to a gene. This CDR3 spans 15 amino acids. CDR3 bases read: TGTGCCATCACCCCGGGACTAGCGGATTACAATGAG. It yields the protein CAITPGLADYNE. The CDR3 as a whole reads CAITPGLADYNEQFF.

In the case of this clone: The DNA ends 3 residues before the CDR3 does, and the rest of the CDR3 is filled in from the germline J gene. The J gene is TRBJ1-2, the V gene TRBV19, with D tentatively TRBD1 (5 bases). The CDR3 spans 17 residues. Germline-derived CDR1 and CDR2 are LNHDA and SQIVND (reference sequence). The chain's CDR3 is CASSTMTSGHSYNDYTF. The sequenced part of the CDR3 DNA is TGTGCCAGTAGTACTATGACTAGCGGACACTCCTACAATGAC.

Turning to this clone: The read is 3 residues too short to cover the CDR3 end, so that end is filled in from the germline J gene. The V call is TRBV19, the J call TRBJ1-2; D unclear. CDR1 is LNHDA and CDR2 is SQIVND in the germline V gene (reference sequence). The CDR3 extends over 12 amino acids. CDR3 sequence reads: CAISETGDTYTF. Incomplete CDR3 DNA: TGTGCCATCTCCGAGACCGGGGATACC.

A remark on this clone: The read ends 3 residues before the CDR3 terminus; that terminus is restored from the germline J gene. The rearrangement joins TRBV7-2 to TRBJ1-2, with D tentatively TRBD1 (6 bases). V lost 4 bases and J 3 bases, leaving 9 bases between the germline ends. Germline CDR1 is SGHTA and CDR2 is FQGNSA. CDR3 length: 13 amino acids. CDR3 DNA (partial): TGTGCCAGCAGCTCCCAGGGGCACTATGGC. This sequence encodes CASSSQGHYG. The CDR3 as a whole reads CASSSQGHYGYTF.

The CDR3 bases that were read are TGTGCCAGCAGCTTGGCCGGGAGGGGGGATACG. It translates to CASSLAGRGDT. The whole CDR3 sequence reads CASSLAGRGDTQYF. The chain has TRBV5-8 and TRBJ2-3; 8 bases fit TRBD2. Read sequence stops 3 residues before the CDR3 end, and the germline J gene provides the missing end. The CDR3 is 14 amino acids. V was pared by 0 bases and J by 6 bases, with 3 bases of the junction left unmatched. Looked up from germline, CDR1 is SGHTS and CDR2 is YDEGEE.

A remark on this clone: The read stops 3 residues short of the end of the CDR3; the missing end is completed from the germline J gene. The chain has TRBV7-3 and TRBJ2-1; D is possibly TRBD2 (6 bases). V lost 1 base to trimming and J lost 8 bases, with 18 bases between them. CDR1 is SGHTA, CDR2 FQGTGA, per germline. The CDR3 covers 16 residues. The CDR3 spells CASSLRAAGSMDEQFF. Partial CDR3 DNA: TGTGCCAGCAGCTTAAGGGCCGCGGGATCCATGGATGAG.

Comment on this clone: The CDR3 end lies 3 residues beyond the end of the read and is filled in from the germline J gene. The genes are TRBV19 and TRBJ1-2; D is perhaps TRBD1 (5 bases). This CDR3 contains 17 residues. Germline lookup yields CDR1 LNHDA and CDR2 SQIVND (reference sequence). The covered CDR3 bases are TGTGCCAGTAGTTCACTCCCTCCCCCTAGCGGGATAGGGGAC. The encoded protein is CASSSLPPPSGIGD. The whole CDR3 is CASSSLPPPSGIGDYTF.

Worth noting for this clone: With the read ending 3 residues before the CDR3 end, the germline J gene is used to fill in that end. The chain uses TRBV19 and TRBJ2-3; 9 bases agree with TRBD1. The CDR3 has 14 residues. V lost 4 bases, J lost 5 bases, and 4 bases stayed unmatched. The germline V gene has CDR1 LNHDA and CDR2 SQIVND (reference sequence). The CDR3 spells CASSRDREGDTQYF. CDR3 DNA, as far as it was read: TGTGCCAGTAGTAGGGACAGGGAAGGAGATACG.

As concerns this clone: The read ends 3 residues early relative to the CDR3; the germline J gene fills the gap. The chain links TRBV20-1 to TRBJ2-7; D may match TRBD1 or TRBD2 (5 bases each). CDR3 size: 13 residues. Germline CDR1 is DFQATT and CDR2 is SNEGSKA (reference sequence). Between the trimmed V and J ends, which lost 0 bases and 3 bases, there was a span of 9 bases. The CDR3 sequence: CSARDLRGYEQYF. The covered CDR3 bases are TGCAGTGCTAGAGATTTGAGGGGCTACGAG.

As concerns this clone: The CDR3 end lies 3 residues beyond the end of the read and is filled in from the germline J gene. The V and J genes are TRBV6-2 or TRBV6-3 and TRBJ1-4, with D uncertain. The CDR3 runs 14 residues. The V end was cut by 8 bases, the J end by 4 bases, with 14 bases between. From germline, CDR1 is MNHEY and CDR2 SVGEGT. CDR3 protein: CASEDRRVNEKLFF. The CDR3 DNA, read in part, is TGTGCCAGCGAGGATCGGAGGGTTAATGAAAAA.

For this clone: The read terminates 3 residues ahead of where the CDR3 ends, so the germline J gene completes it. The chain recombines TRBV7-3 with TRBJ1-1; D is unclear. The CDR3 length is 13 residues. Germline V gene sequence: CDR1 SGHTA, CDR2 FQGTGA. Trimming removed 2 bases from V and 1 base from J, with 5 bases in between. The DNA read from the CDR3 is TGTGCCAGCAGCTTAGACAAGAACACTGAA. Translated: CASSLDKNTE. The whole CDR3 protein is CASSLDKNTEAFF.